This T cell receptor (delta chain) was retrieved from a study of γδ T cells in repeated Plasmodium falciparum infection. Study at large: Donors had four controlled P. falciparum NF54 infections over roughly 610 days. Each infection was followed by sampling at 21 days, plus baseline and some pre-infection draws. Whole-study results and caveats: Waves of new clonotype selection appeared after repeated controlled infections in Vdelta2-negative, largely Vdelta1+, gammadelta T cells. Compared with Australian children, Malian Vdelta2-negative repertoires seemed more clonal, less diverse, less shared.

Germline V lookup: CDR1 TSWWSYY, CDR2 QGS. The CDR3 spans 16 residues. V lost 2 bases and J lost 0, with 13 bases in between. This clone was recorded a few times. Its cognate antigen is unknown. Translating this DNA gives a protein that differs at residue 8 from the TCRdb one, which belongs to a much larger clone; a read error is likely, and the protein shown is this translation. Gammadelta T cells were flow-sorted from PBMC into Vgamma9/Vdelta2+ and Vdelta2-negative populations for bulk analysis. TCRdb re-called the multiplex PCR reads with CATT. The table has 50,000 or so delta-chain clones, about 1.6% seen once.

This TCR derives from a pool of human donors (malaria-infected and uninfected, not separated). The material sequenced was gamma-delta T cells from blood. The genes are TRDV1 and TRDJ1; possible D gene TRDD3, 5 bases. Because TCRdb records no J gene, it was assigned here through a match of the DNA to germline. The CDR3 nucleotides are TGTGCTCTTGGGGAATTTGGGGAATCCTACACCGATAAACTCATCTTT. Translating it yields CALGEFGESYTDKLIF.